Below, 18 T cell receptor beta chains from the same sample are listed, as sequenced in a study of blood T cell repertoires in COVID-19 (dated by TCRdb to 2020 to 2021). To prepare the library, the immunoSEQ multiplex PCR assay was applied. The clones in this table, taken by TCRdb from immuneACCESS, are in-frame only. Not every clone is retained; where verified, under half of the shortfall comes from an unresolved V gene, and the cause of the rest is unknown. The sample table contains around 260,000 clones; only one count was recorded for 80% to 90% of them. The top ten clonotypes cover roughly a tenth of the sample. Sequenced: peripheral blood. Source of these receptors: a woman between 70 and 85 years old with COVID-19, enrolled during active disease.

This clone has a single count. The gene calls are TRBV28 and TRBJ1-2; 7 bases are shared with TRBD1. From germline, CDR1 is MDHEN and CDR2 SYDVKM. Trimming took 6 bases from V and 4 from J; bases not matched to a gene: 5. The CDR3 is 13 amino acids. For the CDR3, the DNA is TGTGCCAGCAGCTTTACAGGGGCCTATGGCTACACCTTC. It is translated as CASSFTGAYGYTF.

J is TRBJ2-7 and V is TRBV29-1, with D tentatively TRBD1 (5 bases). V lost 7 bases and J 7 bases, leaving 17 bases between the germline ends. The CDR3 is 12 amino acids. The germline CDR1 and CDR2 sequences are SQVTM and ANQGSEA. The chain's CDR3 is CSAVGRVGEQYF. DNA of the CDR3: TGCAGCGCCGTGGGCAGGGTGGGAGAGCAGTACTTC.

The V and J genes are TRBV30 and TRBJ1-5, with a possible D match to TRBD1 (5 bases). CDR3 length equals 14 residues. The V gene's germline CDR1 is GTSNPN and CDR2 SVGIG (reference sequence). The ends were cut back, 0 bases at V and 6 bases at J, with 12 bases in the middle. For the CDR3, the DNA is TGTGCCTGGAGTGTCCCGGAGGGGCGTCAGCCCCAGCATTTT. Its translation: CAWSVPEGRQPQHF.

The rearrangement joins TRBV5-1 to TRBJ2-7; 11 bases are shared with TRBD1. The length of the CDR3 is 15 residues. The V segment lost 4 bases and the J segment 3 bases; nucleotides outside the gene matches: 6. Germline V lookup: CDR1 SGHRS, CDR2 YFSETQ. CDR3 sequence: CASSPGTGGYYEQYF. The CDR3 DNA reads TGCGCCAGCAGCCCCGGGACAGGGGGATACTACGAGCAGTACTTC.

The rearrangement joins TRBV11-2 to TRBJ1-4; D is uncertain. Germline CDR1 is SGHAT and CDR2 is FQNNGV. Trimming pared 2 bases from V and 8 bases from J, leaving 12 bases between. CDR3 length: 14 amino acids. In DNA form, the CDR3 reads TGTGCCAGCAGCTTAAGTTGGCGGGTCGAAAAACTGTTTTTT. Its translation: CASSLSWRVEKLFF. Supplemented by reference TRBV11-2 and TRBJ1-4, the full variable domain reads EAGVAQSPRYKIIEKRQSVAFWCNPISGHATLYWYQQILGQGPKLLIQFQNNGVVDDSQLPKDRFSAERLKGVDSTLKIQPAKLEDSAVYLCASSLSWRVEKLFFGSGTQLSVL.

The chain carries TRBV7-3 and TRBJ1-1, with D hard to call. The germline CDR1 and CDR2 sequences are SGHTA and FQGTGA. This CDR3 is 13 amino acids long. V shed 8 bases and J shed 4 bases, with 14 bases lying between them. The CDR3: CASSSGEGTEAFF. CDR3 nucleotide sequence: TGTGCCAGCTCCTCAGGCGAGGGCACTGAAGCTTTCTTT.

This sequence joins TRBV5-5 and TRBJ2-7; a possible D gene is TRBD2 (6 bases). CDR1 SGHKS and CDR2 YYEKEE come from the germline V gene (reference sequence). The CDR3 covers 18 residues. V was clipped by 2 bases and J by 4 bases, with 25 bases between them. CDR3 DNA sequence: TGTGCCAGCAGCTTATTGAAAGTGGGACTTACTCTGGGGTACGAGCAGTACTTC. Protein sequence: CASSLLKVGLTLGYEQYF.

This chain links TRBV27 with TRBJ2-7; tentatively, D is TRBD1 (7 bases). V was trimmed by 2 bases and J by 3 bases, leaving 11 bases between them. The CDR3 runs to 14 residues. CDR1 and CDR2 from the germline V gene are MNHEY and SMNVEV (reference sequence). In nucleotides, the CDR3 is TGTGCCAGCAGTTTAGCGGGACAGAACTACGAGCAGTACTTC. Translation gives CASSLAGQNYEQYF.

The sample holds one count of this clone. The CDR3 region is CASTTWTDKNEKLFF. Written as DNA, the CDR3 is TGTGCCAGCACTACTTGGACAGACAAAAATGAAAAACTGTTTTTT. The chain employs TRBV27 and TRBJ1-4, with a tentative D call TRBD1 (6 bases). The CDR3 contains 15 residues. The germline V gene has CDR1 MNHEY and CDR2 SMNVEV (reference sequence). The V end lost 7 bases, the J end lost 5 bases, and 17 bases lay between the germline ends.

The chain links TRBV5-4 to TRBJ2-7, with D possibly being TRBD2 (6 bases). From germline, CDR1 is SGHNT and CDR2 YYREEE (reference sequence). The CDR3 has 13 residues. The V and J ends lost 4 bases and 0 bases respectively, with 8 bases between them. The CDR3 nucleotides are TGTGCCAGCAGCGGGGACTTCTCCTACGAGCAGTACTTC. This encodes CASSGDFSYEQYF.

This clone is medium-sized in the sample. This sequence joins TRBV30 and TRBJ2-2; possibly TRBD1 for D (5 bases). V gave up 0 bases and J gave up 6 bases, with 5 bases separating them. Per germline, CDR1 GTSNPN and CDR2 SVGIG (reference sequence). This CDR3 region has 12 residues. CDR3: CAWSVQAGELFF. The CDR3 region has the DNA TGTGCCTGGAGTGTACAGGCCGGGGAGCTGTTTTTT.

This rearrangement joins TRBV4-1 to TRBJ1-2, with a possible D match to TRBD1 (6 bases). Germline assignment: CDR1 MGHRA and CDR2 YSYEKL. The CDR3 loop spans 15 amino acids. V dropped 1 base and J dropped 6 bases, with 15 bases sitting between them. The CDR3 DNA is TGCGCCAGCAGCCAAGTGACAGGCCGAGCGGATGGCTACACCTTC. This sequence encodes CASSQVTGRADGYTF.

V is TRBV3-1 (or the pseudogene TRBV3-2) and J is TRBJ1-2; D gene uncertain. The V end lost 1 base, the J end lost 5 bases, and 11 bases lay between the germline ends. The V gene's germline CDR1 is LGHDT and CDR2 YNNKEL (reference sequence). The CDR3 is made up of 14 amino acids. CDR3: CASSQAGREYGYTF. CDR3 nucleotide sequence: TGTGCCAGCAGCCAAGCGGGAAGGGAATATGGCTACACCTTC.

The CDR3 DNA sequence: TGTGCCAGCTCCCAACCGAGGGACAGGGAACGCGAAAAACTGTTTTTT. Translated: CASSQPRDREREKLFF. The J gene is TRBJ1-4, the V gene TRBV28; TRBD1 aligns across 9 bases. In germline, CDR1 is MDHEN, CDR2 SYDVKM. Trimming removed 8 bases from V and 8 bases from J; junction bases left unmatched: 15. CDR3 length: 16 amino acids.

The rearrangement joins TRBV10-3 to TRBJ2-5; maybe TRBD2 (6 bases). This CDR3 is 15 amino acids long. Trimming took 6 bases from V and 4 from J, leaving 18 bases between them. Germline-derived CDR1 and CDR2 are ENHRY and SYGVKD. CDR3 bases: TGTGCCATCAGCCCGAGAGTGGAGGGTGTAGAGACCCAGTACTTC. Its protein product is CAISPRVEGVETQYF.

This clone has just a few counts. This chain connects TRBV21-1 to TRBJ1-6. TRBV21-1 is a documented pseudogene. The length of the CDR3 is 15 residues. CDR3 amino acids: CASSKKGLRGGPLHF. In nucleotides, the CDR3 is TGTGCCAGCAGCAAAAAGGGTTTGCGTGGGGGGCCCCTCCACTTT.

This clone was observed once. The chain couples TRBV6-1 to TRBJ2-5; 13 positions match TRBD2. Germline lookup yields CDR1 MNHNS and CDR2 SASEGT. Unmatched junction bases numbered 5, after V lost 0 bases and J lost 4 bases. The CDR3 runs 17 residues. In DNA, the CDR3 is TGTGCCAGCAGTGAAGCGGTGCGACTAGCGGGAGGAGAGACCCAGTACTTC. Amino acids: CASSEAVRLAGGETQYF.

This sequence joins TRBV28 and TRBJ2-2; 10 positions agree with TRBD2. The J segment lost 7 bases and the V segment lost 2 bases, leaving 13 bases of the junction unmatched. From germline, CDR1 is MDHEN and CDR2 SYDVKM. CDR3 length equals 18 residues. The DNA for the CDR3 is TGTGCCAGCAGTTTAAAGGGTGGAGTAGCGGGAGGTGGCGGGGAGCTGTTTTTT. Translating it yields CASSLKGGVAGGGGELFF.